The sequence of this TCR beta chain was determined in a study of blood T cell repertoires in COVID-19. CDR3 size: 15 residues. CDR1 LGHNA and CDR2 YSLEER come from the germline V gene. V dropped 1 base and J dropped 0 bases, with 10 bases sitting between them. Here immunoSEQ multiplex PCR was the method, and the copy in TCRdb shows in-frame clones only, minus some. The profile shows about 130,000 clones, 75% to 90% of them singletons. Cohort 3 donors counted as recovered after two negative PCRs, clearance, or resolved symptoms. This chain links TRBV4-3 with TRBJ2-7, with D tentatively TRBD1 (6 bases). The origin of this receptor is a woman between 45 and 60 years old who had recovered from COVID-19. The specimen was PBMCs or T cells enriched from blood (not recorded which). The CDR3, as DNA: TGCGCCAGCAGCCAAGGGACAGCCAGCTCCTACGAGCAGTACTTC. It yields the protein CASSQGTASSYEQYF.